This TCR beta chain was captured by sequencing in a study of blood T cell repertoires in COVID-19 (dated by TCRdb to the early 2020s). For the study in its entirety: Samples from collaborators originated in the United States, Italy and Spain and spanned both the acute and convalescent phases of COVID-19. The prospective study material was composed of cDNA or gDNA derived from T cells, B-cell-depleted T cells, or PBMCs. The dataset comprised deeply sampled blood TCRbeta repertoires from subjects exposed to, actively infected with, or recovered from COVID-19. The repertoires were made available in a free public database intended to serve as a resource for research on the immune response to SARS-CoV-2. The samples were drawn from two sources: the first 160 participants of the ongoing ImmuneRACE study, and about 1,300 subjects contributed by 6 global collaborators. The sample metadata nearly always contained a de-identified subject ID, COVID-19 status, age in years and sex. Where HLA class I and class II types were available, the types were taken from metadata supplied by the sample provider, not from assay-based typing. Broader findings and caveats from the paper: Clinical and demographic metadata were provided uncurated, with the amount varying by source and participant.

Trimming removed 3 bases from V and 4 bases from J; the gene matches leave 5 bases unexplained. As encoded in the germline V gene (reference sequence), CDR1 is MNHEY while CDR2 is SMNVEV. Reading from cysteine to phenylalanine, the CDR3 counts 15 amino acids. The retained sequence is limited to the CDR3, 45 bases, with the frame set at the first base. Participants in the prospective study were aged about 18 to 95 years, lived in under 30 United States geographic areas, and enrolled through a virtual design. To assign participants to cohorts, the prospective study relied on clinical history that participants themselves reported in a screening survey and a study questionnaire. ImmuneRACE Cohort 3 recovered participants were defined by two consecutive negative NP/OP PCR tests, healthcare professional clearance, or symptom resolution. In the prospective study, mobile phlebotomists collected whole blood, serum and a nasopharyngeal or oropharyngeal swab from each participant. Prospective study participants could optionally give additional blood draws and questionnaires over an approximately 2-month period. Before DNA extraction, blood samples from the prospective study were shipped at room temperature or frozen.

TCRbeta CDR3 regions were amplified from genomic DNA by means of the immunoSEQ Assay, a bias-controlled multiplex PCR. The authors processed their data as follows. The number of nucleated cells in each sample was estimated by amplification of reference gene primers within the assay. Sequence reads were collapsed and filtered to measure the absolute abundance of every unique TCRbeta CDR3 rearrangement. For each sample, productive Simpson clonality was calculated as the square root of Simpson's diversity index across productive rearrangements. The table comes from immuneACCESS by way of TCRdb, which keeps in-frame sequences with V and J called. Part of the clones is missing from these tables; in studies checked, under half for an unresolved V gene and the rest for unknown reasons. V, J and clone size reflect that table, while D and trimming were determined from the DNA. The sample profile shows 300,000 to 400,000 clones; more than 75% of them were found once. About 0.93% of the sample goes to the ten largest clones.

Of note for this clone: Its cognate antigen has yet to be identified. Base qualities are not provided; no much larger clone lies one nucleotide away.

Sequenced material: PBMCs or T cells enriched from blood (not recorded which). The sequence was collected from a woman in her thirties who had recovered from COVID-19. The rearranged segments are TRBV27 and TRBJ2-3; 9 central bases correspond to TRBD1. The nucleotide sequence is TGTGCCAGCAGTTTCCGGGACAGGGTATCAGATACGCAGTATTTT. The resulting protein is CASSFRDRVSDTQYF.